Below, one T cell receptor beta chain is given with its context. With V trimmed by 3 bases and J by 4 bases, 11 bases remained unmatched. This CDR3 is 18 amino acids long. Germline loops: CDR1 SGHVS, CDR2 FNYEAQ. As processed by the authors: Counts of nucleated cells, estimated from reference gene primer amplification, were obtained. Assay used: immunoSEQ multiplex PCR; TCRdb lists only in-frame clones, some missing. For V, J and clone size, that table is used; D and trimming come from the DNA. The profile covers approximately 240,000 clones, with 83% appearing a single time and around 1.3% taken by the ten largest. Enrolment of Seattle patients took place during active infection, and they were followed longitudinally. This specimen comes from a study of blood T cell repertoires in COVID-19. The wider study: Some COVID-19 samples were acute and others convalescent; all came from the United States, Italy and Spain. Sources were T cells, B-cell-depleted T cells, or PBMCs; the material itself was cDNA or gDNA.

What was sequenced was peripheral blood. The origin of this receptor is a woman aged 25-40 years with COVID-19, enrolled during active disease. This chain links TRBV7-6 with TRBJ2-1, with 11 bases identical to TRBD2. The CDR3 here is CASSLGSSGTSGYNEQFF. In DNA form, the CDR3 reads TGTGCCAGCAGCTTGGGGAGCTCCGGGACTAGCGGATACAATGAGCAGTTCTTC.